What follows are 17 T cell receptor beta chains derived from one specimen sequenced in a study of PD-1 blockade in classical Hodgkin lymphoma. With no exception, relapse followed autologous stem cell transplantation in all patients, and brentuximab vedotin exposure varied. Using immunoSEQ multiplex PCR, the repertoire was profiled, and TCRdb retains in-frame clones only, with some absent. The repertoire holds around 60,000 clones, with more than 75% as singletons. Source: peripheral blood mononuclear cells (PBMCs), taken before the second cycle of nivolumab. The receptor set was obtained from a human donor with classical Hodgkin lymphoma.

The chain has TRBV10-3 and TRBJ1-5, with a weak D call TRBD1 (5 bases). Trimming cost V 5 bases and J 1 base, with 6 bases left between them. This CDR3 region has 13 residues. The germline V gene encodes CDR1 ENHRY and CDR2 SYGVKD. DNA of the CDR3: TGTGCCATCAGTCGACAGAGCAATCAGCCCCAGCATTTT. Its translation is CAISRQSNQPQHF.

On this clone itself: Within the sample, other DNA sequences also encode this same CDR3. The V call is TRBV6-6, the J call TRBJ2-1; D may correspond to TRBD1 or TRBD2 (5 bases each). CDR3 length: 14 residues. Germline V gives CDR1 MNHNY, CDR2 SVGAGI (reference sequence). CDR3 nucleotide sequence: TGTGCATCACAGGACGGGGAGTACAAGAATGAGCAGTTCTTC. Protein: CASQDGEYKNEQFF.

CDR3 region: CASSREAKNIQYF. The DNA of the CDR3 is TGTGCCAGCAGCAGGGAAGCCAAAAACATTCAGTACTTC. The chain links TRBV6-5 to TRBJ2-4; the D gene is possibly TRBD1 (5 bases). With 6 bases removed from V and 0 bases from J, the gap between germline ends came to 6 bases. This CDR3 spans 13 amino acids. Germline assignment: CDR1 MNHEY and CDR2 SVGAGI.

J is TRBJ2-2 and V is TRBV6-1, with 7 bases identical to TRBD1. V was pared by 3 bases and J by 1 base, with 2 bases of the junction left unmatched. The CDR3 is 15 residues long. CDR1 and CDR2 from the germline V gene are MNHNS and SASEGT. The CDR3 DNA is TGTGCCAGCAGTGAGACAGGGTTGAACACCGGGGAGCTGTTTTTT. This encodes CASSETGLNTGELFF.

V usage is TRBV10-1 and J usage is TRBJ2-1; 11 nucleotides agree with TRBD2. Germline V gives CDR1 WNHNN, CDR2 SYGVQD (reference sequence). CDR3 length equals 16 residues. The junction had 11 bases not matched to a gene; V was cut back by 5 bases and J by 8 bases. The CDR3 loop reads CASSKASGGSMDEQFF. CDR3 sequence (DNA): TGCGCCAGCAGTAAAGCTAGCGGGGGGTCCATGGATGAGCAGTTCTTC.

This sequence joins TRBV10-2 and TRBJ2-1; no firm D call. The ends were cut back, 3 bases at V and 4 bases at J, with 13 bases in the middle. CDR3 size: 15 residues. The germline V gene has CDR1 WSHSY and CDR2 SAAADI. CDR3: CASSDSLVQYNEQFF. The CDR3 DNA reads TGCGCCAGCAGTGACTCCCTTGTCCAGTACAATGAGCAGTTCTTC.

As to this clone: At one of its ends the junction is not consistent with the germline gene, which may arise from a read error. The J gene is TRBJ1-1, the V gene TRBV20-1, with a weak D call TRBD1 (5 bases). The CDR3 has 8 residues. The germline V gene encodes CDR1 DFQATT and CDR2 SNEGSKA (reference sequence). CDR3 DNA sequence: TGCAGTGCTAAAGGGGCTGTCTTT. Translating it yields CSAKGAVF.

The rearrangement uses TRBV7-8 and TRBJ2-7; either TRBD1 or TRBD2 may supply D (5 bases each). V was clipped by 4 bases and J by 7 bases, with 17 bases between them. The CDR3 sequence is 14 residues long. Germline-derived CDR1 and CDR2 are SGHVS and FQNEAQ. The CDR3: CASSYRWDLDEQYF. Here the CDR3 DNA reads TGTGCCAGCAGCTATCGATGGGACCTTGATGAGCAGTACTTC.

The table lists this clone with a count of one. The chain has TRBV5-5 and TRBJ2-1; no clear D. Germline CDR1 reads SGHKS; CDR2 reads YYEKEE (reference sequence). This CDR3 is 15 amino acids long. The V gene lost 0 bases and the J gene lost 3 bases, with 10 bases spanning the gap. CDR3 region: CASSLVSAIYNEQFF. The CDR3 bases are TGTGCCAGCAGCTTGGTGTCCGCAATCTACAATGAGCAGTTCTTC.

This clone was recorded only once. The V gene is TRBV6-5, the J gene TRBJ2-7; a weak D match, TRBD1 (5 bases). This CDR3 is 15 amino acids long. From germline, CDR1 is MNHEY and CDR2 SVGAGI. V gave up 6 bases and J gave up 4 bases, with 19 bases separating them. The CDR3 region has the DNA TGTGCCAGCAGATGGCTAGGACAACCTCCGTACGAGCAGTACTTC. This sequence encodes CASRWLGQPPYEQYF.

V and J are TRBV5-1 and TRBJ2-1; 8 bases fit TRBD2. Germline V gene sequence: CDR1 SGHRS, CDR2 YFSETQ. The CDR3 has 15 residues. V gave up 0 bases and J gave up 8 bases; unmatched junction bases: 7. CDR3 residues: CASSLAPGTSYEQFF. CDR3 in DNA: TGCGCCAGCAGCTTGGCCCCCGGGACTAGTTATGAGCAGTTCTTC.

J is TRBJ2-7 and V is TRBV30; D is uncertain. This CDR3 is 11 amino acids long. Germline loops: CDR1 GTSNPN, CDR2 SVGIG (reference sequence). V dropped 3 bases and J dropped 1 base, with 4 bases sitting between them. CDR3 loop: CAWSPSYEQYF. As DNA, the CDR3 is TGTGCCTGGAGCCCTTCCTACGAGCAGTACTTC.

This chain joins TRBV5-6 and TRBJ2-7; TRBD1 matches at 8 bases. CDR3 size: 14 residues. Trimming took 3 bases from V and 0 from J; bases not matched to a gene: 2. The V gene's germline CDR1 is SGHDT and CDR2 YYEEEE. Here the CDR3 reads CASSWGQVSYEQYF. The CDR3 nucleotides read TGTGCCAGCAGCTGGGGACAGGTCTCCTACGAGCAGTACTTC.

This rearrangement joins TRBV5-1 to TRBJ1-1; D ambiguous. Germline CDR1 and CDR2: SGHRS and YFSETQ. The germline V and J ends were trimmed by 0 bases and 5 bases, with 8 bases remaining between them. The length of the CDR3 is 13 residues. The CDR3 protein is CASSLGSGTEAFF. DNA for the CDR3: TGCGCCAGCAGCTTGGGATCCGGAACTGAAGCTTTCTTT.

This chain uses TRBV4-1 with TRBJ2-7; D perhaps matches TRBD2 (5 bases). Trimming shortened V by 4 bases and J by 2 bases, and 6 bases separated the two germline ends. The germline V gene encodes CDR1 MGHRA and CDR2 YSYEKL. This CDR3 is 12 amino acids long. The CDR3 reads CASSPGTYEQYF. In nucleotides, the CDR3 is TGCGCCAGCAGCCCGGGAACCTACGAGCAGTACTTC.

The chain combines TRBV19 with TRBJ2-1, with 8 positions matching TRBD2. V trimming: 3 bases; J trimming: 2 bases; junction bases outside the gene matches: 9. Germline V gene data show CDR1 as LNHDA and CDR2 as SQIVND (reference sequence). The CDR3 consists of 17 residues. The CDR3 nucleotides are TGTGCCAGTAGTATGGCGGGGGGCTACCCCCCCTACAATGAGCAGTTCTTC. This sequence encodes CASSMAGGYPPYNEQFF.

The rearrangement joins TRBV5-1 to TRBJ1-6; tentatively, D is TRBD1 (5 bases). The CDR3 has 14 residues. V shed 5 bases and J shed 7 bases, with 13 bases lying between them. Germline CDR1 reads SGHRS; CDR2 reads YFSETQ. The CDR3 protein is CASSPGGTNSPLHF. The CDR3 bases are TGCGCCAGCAGTCCTGGGGGGACCAATTCACCCCTCCACTTT.